The present entry profiles one T cell receptor (beta chain) with its context. The data originate from a study of blood T cell repertoires in COVID-19. Background on the study: COVID-19 samples from acute and convalescent phases originated in the United States, Italy and Spain. T cells, B-cell-depleted T cells, or PBMCs supplied cDNA or gDNA.

Authors' data handling: The authors estimated nucleated cell counts from reference gene primer amplification. Sequencing used immunoSEQ multiplex PCR; TCRdb keeps in-frame clones, though not all of them. That table furnishes V, J and clone size, whereas the DNA furnished D and trimming. The repertoire holds roughly 400,000 clones, with approximately 87% as singletons. Followed longitudinally, the Seattle patients had been enrolled during active infection. V trimming: 8 bases; J trimming: 5 bases; junction bases outside the gene matches: 10. Germline V gene sequence: CDR1 SQVTM, CDR2 ANQGSEA. This CDR3 has 13 residues.

This chain links TRBV29-1 with TRBJ2-5; TRBD1 agrees at 8 bases. The source of this sequence is a woman aged 55-69 years with COVID-19, enrolled during active disease. Source material: peripheral blood. The CDR3 sequence is CSTRSGGKETQYF. The CDR3 nucleotides read TGCAGCACCCGATCAGGGGGCAAGGAGACCCAGTACTTC.